This TCR beta chain was found in a study of cytomegalovirus exposure and HLA in healthy donors. Comments on this clone: Its target is not known.

Notes on the study in general: Among immune exposure information, only CMV serostatus was available. Earlier analysis yielded a pattern in which most TCR beta V segments were productive about 87% or about 30% of the time. Several of the most significant clusters appeared linked to common viral pathogens, based on a later analysis.

Primers for the PCR totalled 60 Vbeta and 13 Jbeta. Here immunoSEQ multiplex PCR was the method, and the copy in TCRdb shows in-frame clones only, minus some. The sample consists of 130,000 to 150,000 clones, roughly 80% of them appearing once. This CDR3 has 13 amino acids. J was trimmed by 7 bases and V by 5 bases; bases with no gene match: 6. Germline loops: CDR1 MNHEY, CDR2 SVGAGI. Material: PBMCs. This TCR was recovered from a woman aged 45 to 65 in good health and CMV-seropositive. The chain carries TRBV6-5 and TRBJ1-2, with TRBD1 matching 8 bases. CDR3 sequence (DNA): TGTGCCAGCAGTGTAGACAGGGGTAGTGGCTACACCTTC. Translated: CASSVDRGSGYTF.